The source of this TCR beta chain is a study of PD-1 blockade in classical Hodgkin lymphoma. To note about this clone: Its specificity is unknown.

Study results and limitations: Repertoire difference causes, possibly disease activity or prior therapy, remain undefined. At baseline, newly diagnosed patients reportedly showed less TCR diversity than healthy donors.

Method: immunoSEQ multiplex PCR; TCRdb's copy keeps in-frame clones and lacks some. Found here are more than 85,000 clones, approximately 90% of them singletons; the top ten hold roughly 19%. This CDR3 has 17 residues. V was pared by 1 base and J by 4 bases, with 14 bases between. Germline V gives CDR1 LGHNA, CDR2 YSLEER. Stated time point: cycle 4 day 1 (C4D1), after five to seven weeks of nivolumab. Every patient relapsed after autologous stem cell transplantation, and brentuximab vedotin exposure varied. The specimen was peripheral blood mononuclear cells (PBMCs), collected before the fourth cycle of nivolumab. This sequence was found in a human donor with classical Hodgkin lymphoma. This chain connects TRBV4-3 to TRBJ2-6; perhaps TRBD1 as D (5 bases). The CDR3 sequence is CASSQVHLGAGANVLTF. CDR3 in DNA: TGCGCCAGCAGCCAAGTACATTTAGGGGCCGGGGCCAACGTCCTGACTTTC.